This paragraph covers one TCR beta chain sequence. The source of the sample is a study of human thymus T cells. Measured with immunoSEQ multiplex PCR; TCRdb has only the in-frame clones, and not every one. Among around 70,000 clones listed, 95% were seen once. Thymus tissue for the work was resected from patients undergoing corrective heart surgery. The germline V gene encodes CDR1 PRHDT and CDR2 FYEKMQ (reference sequence). The CDR3 contains 14 residues. Trimming removed 5 bases from V and 2 bases from J, with 12 bases in between. Sequenced input: thymus tissue. The origin of this receptor is a girl less than two years old with a congenital heart defect but otherwise immunologically healthy. The chain combines TRBV13 with TRBJ1-1, with TRBD1 as a possible D gene (6 bases). This chain's CDR3 is CASSDRLKNTEAFF. The CDR3 DNA reads TGTGCCAGCAGCGACAGGCTTAAAAACACTGAAGCTTTCTTT.